Listed here is a single T cell receptor (beta chain). It lacks a known antigen. No much larger clonotype is one base removed from it; base qualities were not supplied. V is clipped by 4 bases and J by 10 bases, and the sequence between their germline boundaries is 20 bases long. Reading the germline V gene (reference sequence) gives CDR1 MNHEY and CDR2 SMNVEV. There are 14 amino acids in the CDR3, from cysteine to phenylalanine inclusive. Just CDR3 DNA is preserved here, 42 bases in frame from base 1. This specimen comes from a study of T cell repertoires in cytomegalovirus infection (dated by TCRdb to about 2019). With respect to the entire study: Donor HLA type was relevant to the analysis, because carriage of CMV infection together with the matching HLA type was indicated by public TCR beta signatures. The research as a whole found: In both this cohort and an independent 352-donor cohort, the cumulative frequency of public TCR beta family members distinguished carriers of CMV infection plus the relevant HLA type. In the ex vivo response, HLA-C-restricted CMV-specific TCR beta clonotypes were dominant, and in two of eight donors the single most frequent clonotype came from this HLA-C-restricted group.

The run used an Illumina HiSeq 1500. The raw public reads went through TCRdb reprocessing: fastp at Q25, MiXCR clone calling, in-frame beta chains kept. Rows matching on CDR3 protein sequence are summarized as one entry with the most common DNA and genes. Here the sample has under 800,000 distinct CDR3 sequences; 20% to 25% occur a single time. The ten largest clonotypes hold 8% of the sample. The chain links TRBV27 with TRBJ2-7; the best D guess is TRBD1, with 6 bases matching. The clonotype originates from a human donor in good health (CMV status not recorded). Some clones in this sample may be carry-over from other donors' samples. The sample taken for sequencing was CD8+ T cells from PBMCs. For the CDR3, the sequence is CASSSGDLEGTQYF. The nucleotide sequence is given as TGTGCCAGCAGTTCAGGGGACCTAGAAGGAACTCAGTACTTC.